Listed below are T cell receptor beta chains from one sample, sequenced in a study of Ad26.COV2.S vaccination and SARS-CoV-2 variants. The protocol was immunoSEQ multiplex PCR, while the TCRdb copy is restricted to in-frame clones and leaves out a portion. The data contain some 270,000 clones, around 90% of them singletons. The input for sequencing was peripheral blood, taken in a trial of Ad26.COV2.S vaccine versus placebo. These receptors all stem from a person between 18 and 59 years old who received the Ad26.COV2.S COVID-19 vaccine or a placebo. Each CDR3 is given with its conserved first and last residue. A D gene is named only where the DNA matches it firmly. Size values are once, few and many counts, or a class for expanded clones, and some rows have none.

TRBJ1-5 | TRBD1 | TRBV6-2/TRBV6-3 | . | CASSLRTGGHQPQHF | TGTGCCAGCAGCCTACGGACAGGAGGGCATCAGCCCCAGCATTTT
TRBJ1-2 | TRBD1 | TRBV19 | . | CASSTGQGRMNGYGYTF | TGTGCCAGTAGTACGGGACAGGGTCGTATGAACGGCTATGGCTACACCTTC
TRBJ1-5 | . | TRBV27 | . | CASSPGYYSNQPQHF | TGTGCCAGCAGCCCCGGATATTATAGCAATCAGCCCCAGCATTTT
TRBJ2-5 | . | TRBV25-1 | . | CASSEFSGVQETQYF | TGTGCCAGCAGTGAGTTTAGCGGAGTCCAAGAGACCCAGTACTTC
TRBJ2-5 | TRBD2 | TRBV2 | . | CASSEAVAGGTGETQYF | TGTGCCAGCAGTGAAGCCGTGGCGGGAGGGACTGGGGAGACCCAGTACTTC
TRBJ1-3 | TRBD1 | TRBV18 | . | CASSPTGGFGNTIYF | TGTGCCAGCTCACCGACAGGGGGCTTCGGAAACACCATATATTTT
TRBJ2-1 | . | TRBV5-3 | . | CARSLFLGWPDLPHPINEQFF | TGTGCCAGAAGCTTGTTTCTGGGATGGCCCGACTTACCCCATCCTATCAATGAGCAGTTCTTC
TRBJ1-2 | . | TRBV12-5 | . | CASGSPDYGYTF | TGTGCTAGTGGTTCCCCGGACTATGGCTACACCTTC
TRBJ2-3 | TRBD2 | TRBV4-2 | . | CASSQGAGVLDTQYF | TGTGCCAGCAGCCAGGGAGCGGGAGTGCTCGATACGCAGTATTTT
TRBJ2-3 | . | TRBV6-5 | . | CASKGWDFDTDTQYF | TGTGCCAGCAAGGGTTGGGACTTCGACACAGATACGCAGTATTTT
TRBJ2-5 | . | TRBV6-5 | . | CASSYSWGTETQYF | TGTGCCAGCAGTTACTCCTGGGGTACGGAGACCCAGTACTTC
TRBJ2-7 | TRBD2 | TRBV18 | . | CASSRGTSGGTYEQYF | TGTGCCAGCTCACGTGGGACTAGCGGGGGGACCTACGAGCAGTACTTC
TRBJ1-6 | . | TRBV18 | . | CASSPSGQFINSPLHF | TGTGCCAGCTCACCATCCGGACAGTTTATAAATTCACCCCTCCACTTT
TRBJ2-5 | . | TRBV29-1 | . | CSVLGYQETQYF | TGCAGCGTGCTGGGGTACCAAGAGACCCAGTACTTC
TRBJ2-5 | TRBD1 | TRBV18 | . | CASSPNTGGTETQYF | TGTGCCAGCTCGCCAAACACAGGGGGCACAGAGACCCAGTACTTC
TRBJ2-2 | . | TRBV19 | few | CASSNPGPRELFF | TGTGCCAGTAGCAACCCTGGACCCCGGGAGCTGTTTTTT
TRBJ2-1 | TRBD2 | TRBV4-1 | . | CASSPSSGRTYNEQFF | TGCGCCAGCAGCCCTTCTAGCGGGAGGACCTACAATGAGCAGTTCTTC
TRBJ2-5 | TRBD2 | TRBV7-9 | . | CASSLTGPGLGHF | TGTGCCAGCAGCTTAACTGGACCGGGACTAGGGCACTTC
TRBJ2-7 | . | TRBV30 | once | CAWMNWDEQYF | TGTGCCTGGATGAATTGGGACGAGCAGTACTTC
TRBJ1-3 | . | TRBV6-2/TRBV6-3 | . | CASSRDGTSGNTIYF | TGTGCCAGCAGCCGCGACGGAACCTCTGGAAACACCATATATTTT
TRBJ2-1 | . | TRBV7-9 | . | CASSRPVRADSSYNEQFF | TGTGCCAGCAGCCGACCAGTGCGAGCGGACTCCTCCTACAATGAGCAGTTCTTC
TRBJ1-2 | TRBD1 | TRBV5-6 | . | CASSLVDREYGYTF | TGTGCCAGCAGCTTGGTCGACAGGGAATATGGCTACACCTTC
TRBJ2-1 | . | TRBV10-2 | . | CASSGRNEQFF | TGCGCCAGCAGTGGCCGCAATGAGCAGTTCTTC
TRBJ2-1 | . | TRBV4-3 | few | CASSQRGWYSSSGNEQFF | TGCGCCAGCAGCCAACGGGGCTGGTACAGTTCGAGTGGAAATGAGCAGTTCTTC
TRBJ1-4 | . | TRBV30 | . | CAWIKTGRNEKLFF | TGTGCCTGGATAAAGACAGGCCGAAATGAAAAACTGTTTTTT
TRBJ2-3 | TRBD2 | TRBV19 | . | CASKREGSTDTQYF | TGTGCCAGTAAACGGGAGGGGAGCACAGATACGCAGTATTTT
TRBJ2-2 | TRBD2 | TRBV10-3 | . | CAISGPSGRVDTGELFF | TGTGCCATCAGTGGCCCTAGCGGGAGGGTGGACACCGGGGAGCTGTTTTTT
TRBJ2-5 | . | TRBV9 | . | CASSVGSQGRWGTQYF | TGTGCCAGCAGCGTAGGGTCCCAGGGGAGATGGGGGACCCAGTACTTC